This paragraph reports one T cell receptor (beta chain). The antigen is not known. Once RNA had been extracted, it was reverse transcribed into cDNA to act as the sequencing template. Profiling relied on immunoSEQ multiplex PCR, and the TCRdb table lists in-frame clones only, not all of them. The table lists some 130,000 clones, nearly 55% of them singletons. From germline, CDR1 is SGHRS and CDR2 YFSETQ. V was clipped by 0 bases and J by 0 bases, with 9 bases between them. CDR3 size: 15 residues. This sample was taken from a study of CD8+ T cells in alopecia areata. The overall study: Each of the treated patients was given oral tofacitinib, 5 to 10 mg twice daily, for moderate-to-severe alopecia areata. Study-wide results and limits: Sequenced scalp T cells also include alphabeta T cells resident in normal skin. There were many expanded lesional clones persisting in scalp and blood during tofacitinib.

Specified treatment: oral pan-JAK inhibitor, 5-10 mg twice daily. Alopecia areata patients provided lesional scalp punch biopsies and peripheral blood. This receptor was identified in a human donor with alopecia areata. The rearrangement uses TRBV5-1 and TRBJ1-1; possibly TRBD1 for D (6 bases). The material sequenced was CD8+ T cells sorted from blood, taken at week 4, from a patient treated with tofacitinib. CDR3 loop: CASSLVRDMNTEAFF. For the CDR3, the DNA is TGCGCCAGCAGCTTGGTCCGGGACATGAACACTGAAGCTTTCTTT.